A single sample gave rise to the 18 T cell receptor beta chains below, sequenced in a study of blood T cell repertoires in COVID-19. Using immunoSEQ multiplex PCR, the repertoire was profiled, and TCRdb retains in-frame clones only, with some absent. This sample has under 70,000 clones; just under 90% occur once, and the top ten carry around 6.4%. Sequencing was carried out using peripheral blood. These receptors came from an older woman with COVID-19, enrolled during active disease.

The V and J genes are TRBV13 and TRBJ1-5; possible D gene TRBD1, 6 bases. Looked up from germline, CDR1 is PRHDT and CDR2 is FYEKMQ (reference sequence). Trimming left V 5 bases short and J 5 bases short, with 13 bases between. The CDR3 has 14 residues. The CDR3 DNA sequence: TGTGCCAGCAGCGAGAGACAGGCGGATCAGCCCCAGCATTTT. It yields the protein CASSERQADQPQHF.

The J gene is TRBJ1-3, the V gene TRBV9, with 7 bases matching TRBD1. Germline CDR1 and CDR2: SGDLS and YYNGEE. Trimming cost V 3 bases and J 1 base; bases outside gene matches: 13. The CDR3 runs 18 residues. The CDR3 here is CASSDLRGTALSGNTIYF. The CDR3 DNA follows: TGTGCCAGCAGCGATCTCAGAGGGACAGCTCTTTCTGGAAACACCATATATTTT.

V usage is TRBV5-1 and J usage is TRBJ2-3; 8 bases map to TRBD2. This CDR3 is 15 amino acids long. The germline V gene has CDR1 SGHRS and CDR2 YFSETQ. The trim removed 6 bases at V and 0 bases at J, leaving 6 bases unmatched. The CDR3 bases are TGCGCCAGCACCGCACTAGCGGTTAGCACAGATACGCAGTATTTT. Residues: CASTALAVSTDTQYF.

The J gene is TRBJ1-2, the V gene TRBV19; 7 bases agree with TRBD1. The CDR3 totals 16 residues. Germline V gene data show CDR1 as LNHDA and CDR2 as SQIVND (reference sequence). V lost 5 bases, J lost 8 bases, and 17 bases stayed unmatched. The CDR3 loop reads CASSAEQGRSLLGYTF. The DNA of the CDR3 is TGTGCCAGTAGTGCGGAACAGGGGAGAAGCCTCCTAGGCTACACCTTC.

The chain couples TRBV2 to TRBJ2-2; TRBD2 matches at 15 bases. J lost 4 bases, V lost 6 bases, and 3 bases had no gene match. This CDR3 is built from 16 residues. The germline CDR1 and CDR2 sequences are SNHLY and FYNNEI. The CDR3 DNA is TGTGCCAGCAGCTGGACTAGCGGGAGGGCCACCGGGGAGCTGTTTTTT. This translates into CASSWTSGRATGELFF.

V usage is TRBV7-2 and J usage is TRBJ2-1; 13 nucleotides match TRBD2. Trimming took 5 bases from V and 4 from J; bases not matched to a gene: 5. The CDR3 sequence is 16 residues long. Germline values: CDR1 SGHTA, CDR2 FQGNSA. CDR3 coding DNA: TGTGCCAGCAGCCAGGGACTAGCGGGACTTTACAATGAGCAGTTCTTC. Translated: CASSQGLAGLYNEQFF.

This clone was picked up one time. The V and J genes are TRBV3-1 (or the pseudogene TRBV3-2) and TRBJ1-6, with D tentatively TRBD1 (5 bases). Trimming left V 0 bases short and J 9 bases short, with 9 bases between. Germline V gene lookup returns CDR1 LGHDT and CDR2 YNNKEL (reference sequence). The CDR3 covers 14 residues. Here the CDR3 DNA reads TGTGCCAGCAGCCAAGATCTGGGGGGTTCACCCCTCCACTTT. Translation: CASSQDLGGSPLHF.

The chain carries TRBV2 and TRBJ2-1, with 11 nucleotides matching TRBD2. With V trimmed by 8 bases and J by 6 bases, 6 bases remained unmatched. The CDR3 covers 14 residues. Germline V gene data show CDR1 as SNHLY and CDR2 as FYNNEI. CDR3 loop: CASELAGVVNEQFF. For the CDR3, the DNA is TGTGCCAGCGAACTAGCGGGAGTAGTCAATGAGCAGTTCTTC.

The rearrangement uses TRBV7-6 and TRBJ2-7, with 8 nucleotides matching TRBD1. CDR1 is SGHVS and CDR2 is FNYEAQ in the germline V gene. Trimming removed 5 bases from V and 3 bases from J; junction bases left unmatched: 15. The CDR3 has 17 residues. The CDR3 is CASSQGAGGESGYEQYF. The CDR3 DNA is TGTGCCAGCAGCCAAGGAGCAGGGGGCGAGAGTGGCTACGAGCAGTACTTC.

This chain links TRBV5-1 with TRBJ1-1; TRBD1 is a possible D gene (5 bases). The CDR3 is 14 amino acids. CDR1 is SGHRS, CDR2 YFSETQ, per germline. Trimming removed 0 bases at V and 5 bases at J, with 11 bases between. CDR3 sequence reads: CASSLEAGRTEAFF. The DNA for the CDR3 is TGCGCCAGCAGCTTGGAGGCAGGGAGGACTGAAGCTTTCTTT.

V and J are TRBV19 and TRBJ2-6, with D perhaps TRBD1 (6 bases). The CDR3 totals 17 residues. CDR1 is LNHDA, CDR2 SQIVND, per germline (reference sequence). Trimming pared 3 bases from V and 0 bases from J, leaving 12 bases between. CDR3 bases: TGTGCCAGTAGTATGGACAGAGTCGTCTCTGGGGCCAACGTCCTGACTTTC. Translation gives CASSMDRVVSGANVLTF. Based on the CDR3 plus reference TRBV19 and TRBJ2-6, the full variable domain is DGGITQSPKYLFRKEGQNVTLSCEQNLNHDAMYWYRQDPGQGLRLIYYSQIVNDFQKGDIAEGYSVSREKKESFPLTVTSAQKNPTAFYLCASSMDRVVSGANVLTFGAGSRLTVL.

The CDR3 protein is CASGSTLRGTGGQYF. Here the CDR3 DNA reads TGTGCTAGTGGTTCAACCCTCAGGGGGACCGGGGGGCAGTATTTT. The V gene is TRBV12-5, the J gene TRBJ2-3, with D possibly matching TRBD1 (7 bases). Germline CDR1 is LGHNT and CDR2 is FRNRAP. The CDR3 totals 15 residues. Between the trimmed V and J ends, which lost 4 bases and 11 bases, there was a span of 22 bases.

This clone was seen once. The gene calls are TRBV11-2 and TRBJ2-7; D is possibly TRBD2 (6 bases). The germline gives CDR1 SGHAT, CDR2 FQNNGV. The CDR3 totals 15 residues. Deletions cut 5 bases from V and 3 bases from J, with 17 bases between. The chain's CDR3 is CASSPSGGANYEQYF. The CDR3 nucleotides are TGTGCCAGCAGCCCTTCCGGGGGTGCAAACTACGAGCAGTACTTC.

The chain couples TRBV29-1 to TRBJ1-6; TRBD1 might be the D (6 bases). V lost 5 bases and J 7 bases, leaving 12 bases between the germline ends. The germline CDR1 and CDR2 sequences are SQVTM and ANQGSEA. This CDR3 has 13 amino acids. The CDR3, as DNA: TGCAGCGTTAAGGACAGCCGAAATTCACCCCTCCACTTT. It is translated as CSVKDSRNSPLHF.

The chain carries TRBV25-1 and TRBJ1-1; perhaps TRBD1 as D (5 bases). CDR3 size: 14 residues. Trimming shortened V by 2 bases and J by 5 bases, and 12 bases separated the two germline ends. The V gene's germline CDR1 is MGHDK and CDR2 SYGVNS. The CDR3: CASSELGGRTEAFF. As DNA, the CDR3 is TGTGCCAGCAGTGAACTCGGGGGTAGGACTGAAGCTTTCTTT. Full variable domain (remainder filled in from reference TRBV25-1 and TRBJ1-1): EADIYQTPRYLVIGTGKKITLECSQTMGHDKMYWYQQDPGMELHLIHYSYGVNSTEKGDLSSESTVSRIRTEHFPLTLESARPSHTSQYLCASSELGGRTEAFFGQGTRLTVV.

This clone occurred a few times. V is TRBV4-1 and J is TRBJ2-1, with D possibly TRBD2 on 5 matching bases. The germline CDR1 and CDR2 sequences are MGHRA and YSYEKL. The CDR3 loop spans 14 amino acids. V was trimmed by 0 bases and J by 9 bases, leaving 12 bases between them. The DNA of the CDR3 is TGCGCCAGCAGCCAAGAGGGTCGGGAACTTGAGCAGTTCTTC. Protein sequence: CASSQEGRELEQFF.

The V call is TRBV3-1 (or the pseudogene TRBV3-2), the J call TRBJ2-2; 7 bases align to TRBD2. V dropped 0 bases and J dropped 4; count of bases not matched to a gene: 8. There are 17 residues in the CDR3. Per germline, CDR1 LGHDT and CDR2 YNNKEL (reference sequence). The CDR3 is CASSQDRVGGSTGELFF. The CDR3 nucleotides are TGTGCCAGCAGCCAAGATCGGGTGGGAGGGAGCACCGGGGAGCTGTTTTTT.

This clone was detected only a few times. The rearrangement links TRBV18 to TRBJ1-6, with 7 bases fitting TRBD1. Germline-derived CDR1 and CDR2 are KGHSH and LQKENI. V lost 3 bases to trimming and J lost 1 base; unmatched junction nucleotides: 12. The CDR3 sequence is 19 residues long. The CDR3 loop is CASSPDPTGAQSYNSPLHF. DNA for the CDR3: TGTGCCAGCTCACCTGATCCCACAGGGGCCCAGTCCTATAATTCACCCCTCCACTTT.